These 26 T cell receptor beta chains were all obtained from the same sample, sequenced in a study of Ad26.COV2.S vaccination and SARS-CoV-2 variants. Treatment in this sample: 15 to 20 received Ad26.COV2.S at low or high dose, single or two shots; about 5 received placebo; per-sample allocation not given. Sampling was done on day 63 after the first vaccine or placebo injection. The assay was immunoSEQ multiplex PCR, and TCRdb's table has in-frame clones only and misses some. The sample has more than 400,000 clones; less than 95% are singletons. The source was peripheral blood, collected in a trial of Ad26.COV2.S vaccine versus placebo. All receptors come from a person aged 18-60 years who received the Ad26.COV2.S COVID-19 vaccine or a placebo.

The rearrangement uses TRBV6-2 or TRBV6-3 and TRBJ2-7; TRBD1 matches 7 bases. This CDR3 region has 17 residues. Germline trimming cut 0 bases from V and 2 bases from J; bases unmatched to any gene: 10. The germline CDR1 and CDR2 sequences are MNHEY and SVGEGT. This chain's CDR3 is CASSYSQLTGLTYEQYF. As DNA, the CDR3 is TGTGCCAGCAGTTACTCACAACTGACAGGGCTTACCTACGAGCAGTACTTC.

There are a few counts of this clone. The rearrangement joins TRBV5-4 to TRBJ2-7; D remains ambiguous. Germline V CDR1 and CDR2: SGHNT, YYREEE (reference sequence). Trimming cost V 1 base and J 2 bases, with 13 bases left between them. The CDR3 length is 15 residues. The CDR3 sequence: CASSLNAGPTYEQYF. DNA of the CDR3: TGTGCCAGCAGCTTGAATGCAGGACCGACCTACGAGCAGTACTTC. The entire variable domain, with the rest obtained from reference TRBV5-4 and TRBJ2-7, is as follows: ETGVTQSPTHLIKTRGQQVTLRCSSQSGHNTVSWYQQALGQGPQFIFQYYREEENGRGNFPPRFSGLQFPNYSSELNVNALELDDSALYLCASSLNAGPTYEQYFGPGTRLTVT.

This clone was detected only once. The chain couples TRBV6-5 to TRBJ2-5; no reliable D call. Between the trimmed V and J ends, which lost 9 bases and 7 bases, there was a span of 9 bases. This CDR3 is built from 10 residues. From germline, CDR1 is MNHEY and CDR2 SVGAGI. This CDR3 reads CASQLGTQYF. In DNA, the CDR3 is TGTGCCAGTCAGTTGGGGACCCAGTACTTC.

CDR3 bases: TGTGCCAGCAGCATGACTAGCGGGAACACAGATACGCAGTATTTT. Amino acids: CASSMTSGNTDTQYF. V usage is TRBV28 and J usage is TRBJ2-3; 11 bases line up with TRBD2. Germline CDR1 is MDHEN and CDR2 is SYDVKM. Trimming removed 6 bases from V and 2 bases from J; junction bases left unmatched: 4. There are 15 residues in the CDR3.

The V and J genes are TRBV30 and TRBJ2-7; tentatively, D is TRBD1 or TRBD2 (5 bases each). Between the trimmed V and J ends, which lost 8 bases and 1 base, there was a span of 12 bases. CDR3 length: 12 amino acids. Germline CDR1 reads GTSNPN; CDR2 reads SVGIG (reference sequence). CDR3 residues: CALGTGSYEQYF. CDR3 bases: TGTGCCCTCGGGACCGGGTCCTACGAGCAGTACTTC.

This sequence joins TRBV28 and TRBJ2-7; 10 bases fit TRBD2. CDR3 length: 19 amino acids. CDR1 is MDHEN and CDR2 is SYDVKM in the germline V gene. Germline trimming cut 2 bases from V and 0 bases from J; bases unmatched to any gene: 13. The DNA for the CDR3 is TGTGCCAGCAGTTTAGGGGGGGGGCTAGCGGGAGTTCGCTCCTACGAGCAGTACTTC. Translating gives CASSLGGGLAGVRSYEQYF. The full variable domain, completed using reference TRBV28 and TRBJ2-7, is DVKVTQSSRYLVKRTGEKVFLECVQDMDHENMFWYRQDPGLGLRLIYFSYDVKMKEKGDIPEGYSVSREKKERFSLILESASTNQTSMYLCASSLGGGLAGVRSYEQYFGPGTRLTVT.

The genes are TRBV6-2 or TRBV6-3 and TRBJ1-5; a weak D match, TRBD1 (6 bases). This CDR3 has 15 residues. V was trimmed by 4 bases and J by 5 bases, leaving 15 bases between them. The germline V gene encodes CDR1 MNHEY and CDR2 SVGEGT. CDR3 region: CASSFIFQGYQPQHF. In DNA, the CDR3 is TGTGCCAGCAGTTTCATCTTTCAGGGGTATCAGCCCCAGCATTTT.

The V and J genes are TRBV19 and TRBJ2-7, with 10 positions matching TRBD1. The V gene's germline CDR1 is LNHDA and CDR2 SQIVND (reference sequence). This CDR3 is built from 14 residues. With V trimmed by 6 bases and J by 1 base, 3 bases remained unmatched. The DNA for the CDR3 is TGTGCCAGTAGCGACAGGGGGCGGTCCTACGAGCAGTACTTC. Amino acid sequence: CASSDRGRSYEQYF.

The chain joins TRBV6-2 or TRBV6-3 to TRBJ2-3; possibly TRBD1 or TRBD2 for D (5 bases each). CDR1 is MNHEY, CDR2 SVGEGT, per germline. This CDR3 contains 14 residues. Deletions cut 6 bases from V and 6 bases from J, with 16 bases between. The CDR3 nucleotides are TGTGCCAGCAGGCCTCTTGGGACCATGGATACGCAGTATTTT. It specifies CASRPLGTMDTQYF.

The rearrangement links TRBV2 to TRBJ1-2; a possible D gene is TRBD1 (5 bases). The CDR3 is 16 amino acids. V shed 1 base and J shed 3 bases, with 15 bases lying between them. Per germline, CDR1 SNHLY and CDR2 FYNNEI. CDR3 residues: CASSEGYGSGDYGYTF. DNA for the CDR3: TGTGCCAGCAGTGAAGGGTACGGATCGGGGGACTATGGCTACACCTTC.

The V gene is TRBV6-2 or TRBV6-3, the J gene TRBJ2-1; 8 bases are shared with TRBD2. This CDR3 is 16 amino acids long. Germline V lookup: CDR1 MNHEY, CDR2 SVGEGT. J lost 6 bases, V lost 5 bases, and 12 bases had no gene match. CDR3 sequence reads: CASSPSGREYGNEQFF. The CDR3 bases are TGTGCCAGCAGTCCAAGCGGGAGAGAATATGGCAATGAGCAGTTCTTC.

The chain has TRBV5-4 and TRBJ2-7, with a possible D match to TRBD2 (7 bases). Germline loops: CDR1 SGHNT, CDR2 YYREEE (reference sequence). The length of the CDR3 is 15 residues. The ends were cut back, 4 bases at V and 3 bases at J, with 17 bases in the middle. The CDR3 nucleotides are TGTGCCAGCAGCCCCCGGGGGGCGGGAGACTACGAGCAGTACTTC. It is translated as CASSPRGAGDYEQYF.

This clone has a single count. This chain links TRBV7-2 with TRBJ2-2, with 11 positions matching TRBD1. The CDR3 loop spans 19 amino acids. The ends lost 0 bases at V and 4 bases at J; junction bases unmatched: 10. The germline gives CDR1 SGHTA, CDR2 FQGNSA. CDR3 coding DNA: TGTGCCAGCAGCTTAGCTTCTATCGGGACAGGGGGACGCACCGGGGAGCTGTTTTTT. Translation gives CASSLASIGTGGRTGELFF.

The chain combines TRBV20-1 with TRBJ2-1; 16 nucleotides match TRBD2. Germline CDR1 DFQATT, CDR2 SNEGSKA (reference sequence). There are 18 residues in the CDR3. Germline trimming cut 3 bases from V and 0 bases from J; bases unmatched to any gene: 5. CDR3 sequence reads: CSASKGLAGGRSYNEQFF. The CDR3, as DNA: TGCAGTGCTAGTAAGGGACTAGCGGGAGGGCGCTCCTACAATGAGCAGTTCTTC.

This rearrangement joins TRBV25-1 to TRBJ2-5; 11 bases align to TRBD2. Germline V lookup: CDR1 MGHDK, CDR2 SYGVNS. V shed 4 bases, J shed 7 bases, and the junction held 14 bases outside the gene matches. This CDR3 has 17 amino acids. DNA of the CDR3: TGTGCCAGCAGTGCCTCTAGCGGGAGGATGTCGGATGGGACCCAGTACTTC. This encodes CASSASSGRMSDGTQYF.

V is TRBV7-2 and J is TRBJ2-7; D uncertain. The V end lost 2 bases, the J end lost 3 bases, and 5 bases lay between the germline ends. The CDR3 runs to 12 residues. Germline V gives CDR1 SGHTA, CDR2 FQGNSA. The CDR3 region has the DNA TGTGCCAGCAGCTTAATCCACTACGAGCAGTACTTC. Protein: CASSLIHYEQYF.

V is TRBV6-6 and J is TRBJ2-5; 7 nucleotides align to TRBD1. This CDR3 has 14 amino acids. In germline, CDR1 is MNHNY, CDR2 SVGAGI (reference sequence). V was pared by 10 bases and J by 1 base, with 9 bases of the junction left unmatched. The DNA for the CDR3 is TGTGCCAACCAATGGACAGGCCTCCAAGAGACCCAGTACTTC. It is translated as CANQWTGLQETQYF.

The chain carries TRBV15 and TRBJ1-2; 7 bases align to TRBD1. CDR1 and CDR2 (germline): LNHNV, YYDKDF (reference sequence). After removal of 0 bases from V and 1 base from J, the junction contained 2 bases not matched to a gene. The CDR3 is 15 amino acids. The CDR3 is CATSREDRYNYGYTF. In nucleotides, the CDR3 is TGTGCCACCAGCAGAGAGGACAGGTATAACTATGGCTACACCTTC. Together with reference TRBV15 and TRBJ1-2, the CDR3 gives the full variable domain: DAMVIQNPRYQVTQFGKPVTLSCSQTLNHNVMYWYQQKSSQAPKLLFHYYDKDFNNEADTPDNFQSRRPNTSFCFLDIRSPGLGDTAMYLCATSREDRYNYGYTFGSGTRLTVV.

This chain joins TRBV9 and TRBJ1-2; unclear D gene. Germline V gene data show CDR1 as SGDLS and CDR2 as YYNGEE. V was pared by 1 base and J by 0 bases, with 4 bases between. This CDR3 is 13 amino acids long. CDR3 in DNA: TGTGCCAGCAGCGTAATCCCTAACTATGGCTACACCTTC. Protein: CASSVIPNYGYTF.

The chain combines TRBV2 with TRBJ1-3, with D possibly TRBD1 on 5 matching bases. Between the trimmed V and J ends, which lost 8 bases and 4 bases, there was a span of 27 bases. Germline CDR1 and CDR2: SNHLY and FYNNEI. The CDR3 totals 18 residues. CDR3 protein: CASRSTATPTQGGNTIYF. Here the CDR3 DNA reads TGTGCCAGCCGGAGTACAGCTACGCCGACGCAGGGAGGAAACACCATATATTTT.

V is TRBV9 and J is TRBJ2-1; 10 bases map to TRBD2. Germline V gene sequence: CDR1 SGDLS, CDR2 YYNGEE. The CDR3 has 18 residues. J gave up 0 bases and V 0 bases, and 6 bases lay outside the gene matches. Written as DNA, the CDR3 is TGTGCCAGCAGCGTAGAAACTAGCGGGGCTAGCTCCTACAATGAGCAGTTCTTC. Its translation: CASSVETSGASSYNEQFF.

The chain combines TRBV7-9 with TRBJ2-1; the match to TRBD1 covers 7 bases. Unmatched junction bases numbered 9, after V lost 9 bases and J lost 7 bases. The CDR3 length is 13 residues. Germline V gene lookup returns CDR1 SEHNR and CDR2 FQNEAQ (reference sequence). CDR3 sequence: CASKGARRNEQFF. CDR3 DNA sequence: TGTGCCAGTAAGGGGGCTAGAAGAAATGAGCAGTTCTTC.

V is TRBV2 and J is TRBJ1-6, with 8 bases fitting TRBD1. The V segment lost 5 bases and the J segment 10 bases; nucleotides outside the gene matches: 7. Germline assignment: CDR1 SNHLY and CDR2 FYNNEI. This CDR3 contains 14 residues. Here the CDR3 DNA reads TGTGCCAGCAGTCTACAGGGGACAGGATCACCCCTCCACTTT. Amino acid sequence: CASSLQGTGSPLHF.

The gene calls are TRBV5-1 and TRBJ2-3; D is undetermined. From germline, CDR1 is SGHRS and CDR2 YFSETQ. The CDR3 is 15 amino acids. The V end was cut by 4 bases, the J end by 2 bases, with 14 bases between. The DNA for the CDR3 is TGCGCCAGCAGCCTGGAAATGGCGGACACAGATACGCAGTATTTT. Translated: CASSLEMADTDTQYF. Using reference TRBV5-1 and TRBJ2-3 for the parts outside the CDR3, the full variable domain is KAGVTQTPRYLIKTRGQQVTLSCSPISGHRSVSWYQQTPGQGLQFLFEYFSETQRNKGNFPGRFSGRQFSNSRSEMNVSTLELGDSALYLCASSLEMADTDTQYFGPGTRLTVL.

J is TRBJ2-7 and V is TRBV12-3 or TRBV12-4; unclear D gene. The CDR3 extends over 12 amino acids. Between the trimmed V and J ends, which lost 5 bases and 1 base, there was a span of 6 bases. The CDR3 loop reads CASSTLSYEQYF. CDR3 in DNA: TGTGCCAGCAGTACCCTTTCCTACGAGCAGTACTTC.

The V gene is TRBV11-2, the J gene TRBJ2-5; TRBD1 agrees at 8 bases. Germline loops: CDR1 SGHAT, CDR2 FQNNGV. There are 16 residues in the CDR3. V trimming: 5 bases; J trimming: 3 bases; junction bases outside the gene matches: 11. The CDR3 spells CASSERAAGGEETQYF. The CDR3 region has the DNA TGTGCCAGCAGCGAGAGGGCGGCAGGGGGCGAAGAGACCCAGTACTTC.